The T cell receptor (beta chain) under discussion was sequenced for a study of regulatory T cells in long-lasting Graves disease. Germline V gene sequence: CDR1 DFQATT, CDR2 SNEGSKA (reference sequence). CDR3 length: 15 residues. About this clonotype: A read error is possible here, since a much larger clone lies one base away.

Sample time point: newly diagnosed GD, antithyroid drugs for less than 3 months. RNA extracted from PBMCs served as the sequencing template. Libraries of TCR beta came from iRepertoire HTBI primers plus Arm-PCR of CDR3 regions. TCRdb redid the calling of the multiplex PCR reads with MiXCR, one entry per CDR3 protein. Here the sample spans roughly 420,000 distinct CDR3 sequences, roughly 15% being singletons. A further study also used this sample, focusing on T cells in Graves' hyperthyroidism and ophthalmopathy.

The rearrangement uses TRBV20-1 and TRBJ1-5; D not resolved. This clonotype was obtained from a young woman with Graves disease. The sequences come from peripheral blood mononuclear cells (PBMCs), collected at new diagnosis, from a patient treated with antithyroid drugs. CDR3 in amino acids: CSALTRTAQYQPLHF. The DNA for the CDR3 is TGCAGTGCTCTCACCAGGACTGCCCAATATCAGCCCCTGCATTTT.